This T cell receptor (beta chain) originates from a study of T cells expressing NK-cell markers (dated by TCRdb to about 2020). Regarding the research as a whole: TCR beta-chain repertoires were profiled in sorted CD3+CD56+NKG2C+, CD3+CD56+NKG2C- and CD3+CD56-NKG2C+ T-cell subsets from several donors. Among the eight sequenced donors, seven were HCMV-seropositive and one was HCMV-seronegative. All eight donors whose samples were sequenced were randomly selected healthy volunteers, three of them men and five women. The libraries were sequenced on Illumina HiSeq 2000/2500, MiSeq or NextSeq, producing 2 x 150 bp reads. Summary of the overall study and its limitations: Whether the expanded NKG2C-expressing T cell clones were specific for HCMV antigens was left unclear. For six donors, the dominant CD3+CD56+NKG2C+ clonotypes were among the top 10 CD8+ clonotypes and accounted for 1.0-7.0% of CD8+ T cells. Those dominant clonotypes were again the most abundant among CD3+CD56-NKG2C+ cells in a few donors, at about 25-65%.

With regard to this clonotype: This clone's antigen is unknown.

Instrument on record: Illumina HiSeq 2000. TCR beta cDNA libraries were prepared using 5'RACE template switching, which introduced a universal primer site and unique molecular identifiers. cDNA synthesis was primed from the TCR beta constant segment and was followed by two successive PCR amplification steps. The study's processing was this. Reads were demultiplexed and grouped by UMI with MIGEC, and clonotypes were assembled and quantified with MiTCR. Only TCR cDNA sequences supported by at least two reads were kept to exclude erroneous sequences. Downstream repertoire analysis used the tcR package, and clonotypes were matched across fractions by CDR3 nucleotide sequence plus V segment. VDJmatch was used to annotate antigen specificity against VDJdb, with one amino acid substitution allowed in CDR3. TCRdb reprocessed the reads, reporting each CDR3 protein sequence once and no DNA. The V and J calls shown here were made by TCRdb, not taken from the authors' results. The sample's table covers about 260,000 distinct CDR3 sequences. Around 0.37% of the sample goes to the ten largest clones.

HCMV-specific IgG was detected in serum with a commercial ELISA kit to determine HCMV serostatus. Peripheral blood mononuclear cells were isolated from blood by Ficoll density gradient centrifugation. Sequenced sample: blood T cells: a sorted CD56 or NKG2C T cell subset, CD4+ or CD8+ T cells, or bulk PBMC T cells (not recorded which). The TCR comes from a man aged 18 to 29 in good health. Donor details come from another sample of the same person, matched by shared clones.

CDR3 reads: CASRYGLAEVEQFF. The chain couples TRBV7-2 to TRBJ2-1; with no DNA, the TCRdb D assignment of TRBD2 cannot be verified. The germline V gene supplies CDR1 SGHTA and CDR2 FQGNSA. From the cysteine up to the phenylalanine, the CDR3 has a length of 14 residues. Nucleotide data are not available.